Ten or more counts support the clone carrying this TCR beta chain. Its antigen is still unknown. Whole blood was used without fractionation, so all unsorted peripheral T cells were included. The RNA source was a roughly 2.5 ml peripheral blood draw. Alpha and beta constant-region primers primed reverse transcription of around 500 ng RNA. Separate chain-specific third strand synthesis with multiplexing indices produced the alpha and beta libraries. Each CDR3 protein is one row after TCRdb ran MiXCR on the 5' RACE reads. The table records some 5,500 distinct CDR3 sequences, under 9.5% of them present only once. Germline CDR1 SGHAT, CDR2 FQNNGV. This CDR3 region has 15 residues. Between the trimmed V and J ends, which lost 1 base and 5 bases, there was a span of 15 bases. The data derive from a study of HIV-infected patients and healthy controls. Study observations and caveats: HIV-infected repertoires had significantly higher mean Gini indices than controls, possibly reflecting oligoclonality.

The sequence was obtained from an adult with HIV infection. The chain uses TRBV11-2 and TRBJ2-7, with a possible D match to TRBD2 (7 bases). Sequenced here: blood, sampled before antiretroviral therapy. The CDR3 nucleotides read TGTGCCAGCAGCTTAGGGGGGGGCAGGAGGGACGAGCAGTACTTC. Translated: CASSLGGGRRDEQYF.